The present T cell receptor (beta chain) was sequenced within a study of T-cell reconstitution after alpha-beta-depleted transplantation in children. This clonotype was counted many times. What it binds is not known. Study-wide findings and caveats: A year post-transplant, T-cell counts and diversity derived mostly from newly produced T cells.

Researchers prepared the TCRbeta library using unique molecular identifiers, the study reports. TCRdb reprocessed the PCR reads via MiXCR and lists one record per CDR3 protein. Of about 150,000 distinct CDR3 sequences listed, around 10% are singletons. CDR1 and CDR2 (germline): SGHRS, YFSETQ. V dropped 1 base and J dropped 7; count of bases not matched to a gene: 8. The CDR3 length is 15 residues. The genes are TRBV5-1 and TRBJ2-1; TRBD1 aligns across 7 bases. The material sequenced was PBMCs, mostly from graft donor cells, taken 180 days after TCRalphabeta/CD19-depleted stem cell transplant. The receptor was isolated from a female patient aged 2-9 years who had a stem cell transplant for congenital amegakaryocytic thrombocytopenia, so the T cells may come from the graft donor. The CDR3 coding sequence is TGCGCCAGCAGCTTGCTACAGGGGCCAGGTAATGAGCAGTTCTTC. Its protein product is CASSLLQGPGNEQFF.